The 11 T cell receptor beta chains below were found in one sample sequenced in a study of T cell changes during pregnancy in multiple sclerosis. Only in-frame clones appear in the TCRdb table, and some are missing; sequencing was by immunoSEQ multiplex PCR. This table holds about 20,000 clones, roughly 90% found once. This material consisted of CD8+ T cells from peripheral blood mononuclear cells, taken in the third trimester of pregnancy. These receptor sequences come from a female donor in good health, enrolled as a control in a pregnancy study.

This chain uses TRBV6-6 with TRBJ2-5; the match to TRBD1 covers 10 bases. The CDR3 is 14 amino acids. With 6 bases clipped from V and 2 bases from J, the junction kept 3 bases outside the gene matches. CDR1 and CDR2 from the germline V gene are MNHNY and SVGAGI (reference sequence). CDR3 coding DNA: TGTGCCAGCAGCCGGACAGGGGGTCAAGAGACCCAGTACTTC. It is translated as CASSRTGGQETQYF.

This clone turned up a few times. The V gene is TRBV4-3, the J gene TRBJ2-4, with D perhaps matching TRBD1 (6 bases). From germline, CDR1 is LGHNA and CDR2 YSLEER. The CDR3 is 18 amino acids. The V end was cut by 1 base, the J end by 2 bases, with 18 bases between. The CDR3, as DNA: TGCGCCAGCAGCCAAGCCTTGGTCGCACAGGGACCCAAAAACATTCAGTACTTC. Its protein is CASSQALVAQGPKNIQYF.

The chain joins TRBV19 to TRBJ1-5; 8 bases are a match to TRBD1. Looked up from germline, CDR1 is LNHDA and CDR2 is SQIVND (reference sequence). The length of the CDR3 is 18 residues. The ends lost 8 bases at V and 4 bases at J; junction bases unmatched: 19. For the CDR3, the DNA is TGTGCCAGTGACCCCCGGACAGGGCGGATGGGGGCGAATCAGCCCCAGCATTTT. Its translation: CASDPRTGRMGANQPQHF.

This clone was observed a single time. The chain recombines TRBV9 with TRBJ2-7, with D perhaps matching TRBD1 (5 bases). CDR1 and CDR2 (germline): SGDLS, YYNGEE. The V gene lost 0 bases and the J gene lost 3 bases, with 13 bases spanning the gap. The CDR3 length is 15 residues. The DNA of the CDR3 is TGTGCCAGCAGCGTAGGAGGCCCAGGGATCTACGAGCAGTACTTC. Protein: CASSVGGPGIYEQYF.

The V and J genes are TRBV4-3 and TRBJ2-1; 13 nucleotides match TRBD2. The CDR3 has 19 amino acids. The junction had 10 bases not matched to a gene; V was cut back by 0 bases and J by 5 bases. Looked up from germline, CDR1 is LGHNA and CDR2 is YSLEER. The CDR3 loop is CASSQELGRLAGGHNEQFF. CDR3 DNA: TGCGCCAGCAGCCAAGAGTTAGGGCGACTAGCGGGAGGCCACAATGAGCAGTTCTTC.

This clone was detected a few times. The CDR3 loop is CASSYRGRNTEAFF. The CDR3 DNA is TGCGCCAGCAGCTACAGGGGGCGGAACACTGAAGCTTTCTTT. The rearrangement uses TRBV5-1 and TRBJ1-1, with TRBD1 identical over 9 bases. This CDR3 is built from 14 residues. Germline assignment: CDR1 SGHRS and CDR2 YFSETQ. V dropped 3 bases and J dropped 1; count of bases not matched to a gene: 1.

This chain joins TRBV7-2 and TRBJ2-1; D perhaps matches TRBD2 (5 bases). Trimming removed 9 bases at V and 6 bases at J, with 18 bases between. The V gene's germline CDR1 is SGHTA and CDR2 FQGNSA. The CDR3 extends over 14 amino acids. The CDR3 DNA is TGTGCCAGTAAGACGGCGGGTCTCATCAATGAGCAGTTCTTC. It yields the protein CASKTAGLINEQFF.

This clone appeared a few times. The V and J genes are TRBV18 and TRBJ2-7, with 7 positions matching TRBD2. The V segment lost 6 bases and the J segment 0 bases; nucleotides outside the gene matches: 8. The CDR3 length is 15 residues. Germline-derived CDR1 and CDR2 are KGHSH and LQKENI. The CDR3 coding sequence is TGTGCCAGCTCGTCGATAACTAGCGTCTCCTACGAGCAGTACTTC. Translated: CASSSITSVSYEQYF.

The chain has TRBV5-3 and TRBJ2-4; TRBD1 agrees at 9 bases. TRBV5-3 is noted as an ORF with a role that remains uncertain. This CDR3 is built from 14 residues. V was pared by 3 bases and J by 9 bases, with 7 bases of the junction left unmatched. The CDR3 region has the DNA TGTGCCAGAAGCTGTAGGGACAGGGCGGGCATTCAGTACTTC. The encoded protein is CARSCRDRAGIQYF.

The V call is TRBV19, the J call TRBJ2-1, with TRBD2 matching 11 bases. The CDR3 has 15 amino acids. CDR1 and CDR2 from the germline V gene are LNHDA and SQIVND (reference sequence). With 3 bases clipped from V and 4 bases from J, the junction kept 2 bases outside the gene matches. CDR3: CASSMTSGDYNEQFF. The CDR3 bases are TGTGCCAGTAGTATGACTAGCGGGGATTACAATGAGCAGTTCTTC.

The chain combines TRBV6-4 with TRBJ2-3, with 7 bases that match TRBD2. The V gene's germline CDR1 is MRHNA and CDR2 SNTAGT. The CDR3 covers 15 residues. V lost 3 bases to trimming and J lost 3 bases; unmatched junction nucleotides: 6. The CDR3 sequence: CASSEGGGTTDTQYF. The CDR3 bases are TGTGCCAGCAGTGAGGGCGGGGGAACGACAGATACGCAGTATTTT.